This T cell receptor (beta chain) is from a study of blood T cell repertoires in COVID-19 (dated by TCRdb to 2020 to 2021). Notes on the research overall: The collaborator samples originated in the United States, Italy and Spain and spanned the acute and convalescent phases of COVID-19. The repertoires were made available in a free public database intended to serve as a resource for research on the immune response to SARS-CoV-2. The material from the prospective study consisted of cDNA or gDNA derived from T cells, B-cell-depleted T cells, or PBMCs. Samples came from the ongoing ImmuneRACE study (first 160 participants) plus 1,254 subjects from 6 global collaborators. The dataset comprised deeply sampled blood TCRbeta repertoires from subjects exposed to, actively infected with, or recovered from COVID-19. Sample metadata almost always included a de-identified subject ID, COVID-19 status, age in years and sex. Where available, HLA class I and class II types were taken from metadata supplied by the sample provider and were not determined by assay-based typing.

TCRbeta CDR3 regions were amplified from genomic DNA using the immunoSEQ Assay, a bias-controlled multiplex PCR. On the authors' methods: The number of nucleated cells in each sample was estimated from the amplification of reference gene primers within the assay. To quantify the absolute abundance of each unique TCRbeta CDR3 rearrangement, sequence reads were collapsed and filtered. Productive Simpson clonality was computed per sample as the square root of Simpson's diversity index over productive rearrangements. This is the immuneACCESS table as TCRdb keeps it, with only in-frame sequences that have V and J called. A part of the clones is gone; compared with another copy, unresolved V genes explain less than half, and the rest is unexplained. Clone size and the V and J calls come from that table; the DNA yielded D and trimming. In all, the sample holds some 500,000 clones, and around 87% of those were seen once. Of the sample, about 1.7% is held by the ten largest clones.

Trimming costs V 2 bases and J 5 bases, and their ends lie 14 bases apart. Looking up the germline V gene yields CDR1 SGHRS and CDR2 YFSETQ. From the cysteine through the phenylalanine, the CDR3 covers 15 amino acids. The kept DNA is CDR3 alone, 45 bases in frame from the first base. In the prospective study, participants were about 18 to 100 years old, resided in under 30 geographic areas of the United States, and were enrolled through a virtual design. To assign participants to cohorts, the prospective study relied on clinical history that participants themselves reported in a screening survey and a study questionnaire. Recovered participants in ImmuneRACE Cohort 3 were defined as having two consecutive negative NP/OP PCR tests, clearance from a healthcare professional, or resolution of symptoms. In the prospective study, mobile phlebotomists collected whole blood, serum and a nasopharyngeal or oropharyngeal swab from each participant. Additional blood draws and questionnaires over an approximately two-month period could optionally be provided by prospective study participants. Before DNA extraction, blood samples from the prospective study were shipped at room temperature or frozen.

Paper-wide results and their limitations: The quantity of clinical and demographic metadata differed by source and by participant and was supplied without curation.

This clone was picked up one time. Its recognized antigen is unknown. No qualities accompany the bases; no much larger clone lies one base away. The rearrangement combines TRBV5-1 with TRBJ2-1; TRBD2 might be the D gene, on 6 matching bases. The clonotype comes from a woman in her thirties or forties who had recovered from COVID-19. The specimen sequenced was PBMCs or T cells enriched from blood (not recorded which). The nucleotide sequence reads as follows: TGCGCCAGCAGCTTCTTTTTAGCGGCTGACAATGAGCAGTTCTTC. The resulting protein is CASSFFLAADNEQFF.